The 28 T cell receptor beta chains below all came from one sample that was sequenced in a study of T cells in lung cancer brain metastases. The assay was immunoSEQ multiplex PCR, and TCRdb's table has in-frame clones only and misses some. The table lists more than 1,000 clones, roughly nine tenths of them singletons. Sequences were obtained from tumor tissue from a brain metastasis. These receptors all stem from a man aged 65 to 85 with non-small cell lung cancer that had spread to the brain.

The chain links TRBV7-9 to TRBJ1-6; TRBD1 agrees at 8 bases. CDR3 length: 14 amino acids. From germline, CDR1 is SEHNR and CDR2 FQNEAQ (reference sequence). J was trimmed by 8 bases and V by 3 bases; bases with no gene match: 3. Here the CDR3 reads CASSFTGGDSPLHF. CDR3 DNA sequence: TGTGCCAGCAGCTTCACAGGGGGGGATTCACCCCTCCACTTT.

The rearrangement joins TRBV7-2 to TRBJ1-2; D is undetermined. The length of the CDR3 is 15 residues. Germline-derived CDR1 and CDR2 are SGHTA and FQGNSA. Trimming stripped 2 bases from V and 8 bases from J, with 18 bases between. CDR3 region: CASSLFGGKEEGYTF. As DNA, the CDR3 is TGTGCCAGCAGCTTATTCGGTGGGAAAGAAGAGGGCTACACCTTC.

The chain employs TRBV5-1 and TRBJ1-1; D is uncertain. V was trimmed by 0 bases and J by 5 bases, leaving 14 bases between them. The germline gives CDR1 SGHRS, CDR2 YFSETQ. The CDR3 runs to 15 residues. For the CDR3, the DNA is TGCGCCAGCAGCTTGGAAGCTGGGCTAGGGACTGAAGCTTTCTTT. This gives the protein CASSLEAGLGTEAFF.

The rearrangement uses TRBV5-1 and TRBJ1-2; 8 nucleotides align to TRBD1. CDR1 and CDR2 from the germline V gene are SGHRS and YFSETQ. This CDR3 is 15 amino acids long. Trimming at V came to 4 bases and at J to 4 bases, leaving 9 bases not matched to a gene. The CDR3 loop reads CASSPDRGKGYGYTF. In DNA, the CDR3 is TGCGCCAGCAGCCCTGACAGGGGAAAGGGCTATGGCTACACCTTC.

The sample holds a few counts of this clone. This chain uses TRBV27 with TRBJ2-7, with D hard to call. The germline V gene encodes CDR1 MNHEY and CDR2 SMNVEV (reference sequence). The V end lost 0 bases, the J end lost 0 bases, and 6 bases lay between the germline ends. The CDR3 is 14 amino acids. The CDR3 here is CASSLSEISYEQYF. CDR3 nucleotide sequence: TGTGCCAGCAGTTTATCAGAGATCTCCTACGAGCAGTACTTC.

This chain joins TRBV15 and TRBJ2-7, with D hard to call. CDR3 length: 12 residues. Germline values: CDR1 LNHNV, CDR2 YYDKDF (reference sequence). V lost 3 bases and J lost 4, with 7 bases in between. As DNA, the CDR3 is TGTGCCACCAGCAGCCAGAGTTACGAGCAGTACTTC. It encodes CATSSQSYEQYF.

On this clone: The junction departs from germline at one end; a sequencing error may be responsible. The genes are TRBV6-1 and TRBJ2-7, with TRBD2 matching 7 bases. In germline, CDR1 is MNHNS, CDR2 SASEGT. The CDR3 runs to 14 residues. The CDR3 loop is CASRPSGETYEQHF. CDR3 DNA sequence: TGTGCCAGCAGACCAAGCGGGGAGACCTACGAGCAGCACTTC.

This chain connects TRBV7-9 to TRBJ2-7, with 8 bases aligning to TRBD1. This CDR3 is built from 15 residues. With 4 bases clipped from V and 3 bases from J, the junction kept 8 bases outside the gene matches. Germline V gives CDR1 SEHNR, CDR2 FQNEAQ (reference sequence). The CDR3 here is CASSSLGQAIYEQYF. The CDR3 coding sequence is TGTGCCAGCAGCTCCCTGGGACAGGCGATCTACGAGCAGTACTTC.

This chain connects TRBV7-9 to TRBJ1-5; D is unclear. V shed 2 bases and J shed 6 bases, with 17 bases lying between them. Germline V gene data show CDR1 as SEHNR and CDR2 as FQNEAQ (reference sequence). CDR3 size: 16 residues. CDR3 in DNA: TGTGCCAGCAGCTTACTGACGGGCCCGGAGGGTCAGCCCCAGCATTTT. This gives the protein CASSLLTGPEGQPQHF. The full variable domain, in which reference TRBV7-9 and TRBJ1-5 provide the parts outside the CDR3, is DTGVSQNPRHKITKRGQNVTFRCDPISEHNRLYWYRQTLGQGPEFLTYFQNEAQLEKSRLLSDRFSAERPKGSFSTLEIQRTEQGDSAMYLCASSLLTGPEGQPQHFGDGTRLSIL.

The V gene is TRBV9, the J gene TRBJ1-1; 7 positions match TRBD1. Losses at the gene ends were 0 bases for V and 4 bases for J; bases not matched to a gene: 3. Germline-derived CDR1 and CDR2 are SGDLS and YYNGEE. This CDR3 spans 14 amino acids. The CDR3 coding sequence is TGTGCCAGCAGCGTAGAAGCAGGGGGCACTGAAGCTTTCTTT. This translates into CASSVEAGGTEAFF.

The V call is TRBV27, the J call TRBJ2-7; 9 nucleotides align to TRBD1. J lost 7 bases, V lost 5 bases, and 9 bases had no gene match. The CDR3 has 14 amino acids. Germline lookup yields CDR1 MNHEY and CDR2 SMNVEV (reference sequence). Here the CDR3 DNA reads TGTGCCAGCAGTGTGATTGGGGACAGGGAGGAGCAGTACTTC. Translating gives CASSVIGDREEQYF.

The CDR3 region has the DNA TGTGCCAGTAGCCCCGAGGGGGGCATTCGGGACAATGAGCAGTTCTTC. Protein: CASSPEGGIRDNEQFF. The chain employs TRBV19 and TRBJ2-1, with D perhaps given as TRBD1 or TRBD2 (6 bases each). CDR1 is LNHDA and CDR2 is SQIVND in the germline V gene (reference sequence). CDR3 size: 16 residues. The V and J ends lost 6 bases and 5 bases respectively, with 20 bases between them.

To note about this clone: Other DNA sequences in this sample translate to the same CDR3. The gene calls are TRBV9 and TRBJ1-1; the D is unclear. Trimming removed 0 bases from V and 2 bases from J, with 5 bases in between. The CDR3 runs to 13 residues. Germline assignment: CDR1 SGDLS and CDR2 YYNGEE. This CDR3 is CASSVAPNTEAFF. CDR3 nucleotides: TGTGCCAGCAGCGTAGCTCCAAACACTGAAGCTTTCTTT.

Details on this clone: Other DNA sequences in the same sample also yield this CDR3. The V call is TRBV5-1, the J call TRBJ1-1; no clear D gene. The CDR3 is 15 residues long. CDR1 is SGHRS, CDR2 YFSETQ, per germline. Trimming left V 1 base short and J 3 bases short, with 13 bases between. The CDR3 nucleotides are TGCGCCAGCAGCTTGACCCCCGATGCAGACACTGAAGCTTTCTTT. Protein product: CASSLTPDADTEAFF. The full variable domain, in which reference TRBV5-1 and TRBJ1-1 provide the parts outside the CDR3, is KAGVTQTPRYLIKTRGQQVTLSCSPISGHRSVSWYQQTPGQGLQFLFEYFSETQRNKGNFPGRFSGRQFSNSRSEMNVSTLELGDSALYLCASSLTPDADTEAFFGQGTRLTVV.

V gene TRBV6-1 combines with J gene TRBJ1-2; weak D call: TRBD1 (5 bases). Trimming cost V 3 bases and J 5 bases, with 10 bases left between them. Germline V CDR1 and CDR2: MNHNS, SASEGT. This CDR3 contains 13 residues. CDR3: CASSDRRTYGYTF. The CDR3 bases are TGTGCCAGCAGTGACAGGAGGACATATGGCTACACCTTC.

A note on this clone: Germline is not matched at one junction end, which may reflect a read error. The V gene is TRBV5-1, the J gene TRBJ2-7, with D perhaps matching TRBD1 (5 bases). Per germline, CDR1 SGHRS and CDR2 YFSETQ. This CDR3 is built from 15 residues. Here the CDR3 reads CASSLDQGMGYEQYF. Written as DNA, the CDR3 is TGCGCTAGCAGCTTGGATCAGGGCATGGGCTACGAGCAGTACTTC. Supplemented by reference TRBV5-1 and TRBJ2-7, the full variable domain reads KAGVTQTPRYLIKTRGQQVTLSCSPISGHRSVSWYQQTPGQGLQFLFEYFSETQRNKGNFPGRFSGRQFSNSRSEMNVSTLELGDSALYLCASSLDQGMGYEQYFGPGTRLTVT.

The rearrangement links TRBV19 to TRBJ2-5, with D possibly being TRBD1 (6 bases). Between the trimmed V and J ends, which lost 8 bases and 2 bases, there was a span of 18 bases. The V gene's germline CDR1 is LNHDA and CDR2 SQIVND (reference sequence). The CDR3 has 15 residues. CDR3 coding DNA: TGTGCCAGTGCTCAGGGGACCTCGTATCAAGAGACCCAGTACTTC. Its protein is CASAQGTSYQETQYF.

The rearrangement joins TRBV5-1 to TRBJ2-7; maybe TRBD1 (6 bases). CDR3 length: 17 amino acids. Germline CDR1 is SGHRS and CDR2 is YFSETQ. Trimming pared 1 base from V and 1 base from J, leaving 18 bases between. Written as DNA, the CDR3 is TGCGCCAGCAGCTTGTTAGGCCGAGACAGGCGATCCTACGAGCAGTACTTC. Translation: CASSLLGRDRRSYEQYF.

The chain has TRBV6-5 and TRBJ1-1; TRBD1 agrees at 8 bases. The CDR3 length is 14 residues. Germline CDR1 reads MNHEY; CDR2 reads SVGAGI. V shed 2 bases and J 1 base; nucleotides not matched to a gene: 0. CDR3 protein: CASSYGQGNTEAFF. CDR3 sequence (DNA): TGTGCCAGCAGTTACGGACAGGGGAACACTGAAGCTTTCTTT.

The chain uses TRBV11-2 and TRBJ1-1, with D perhaps TRBD1 (6 bases). CDR3 length equals 11 residues. Germline assignment: CDR1 SGHAT and CDR2 FQNNGV. V was cut by 1 base and J by 12 bases, with 9 bases left in between. The CDR3 sequence: CASSLGQGSFF. DNA for the CDR3: TGTGCCAGCAGCTTAGGCCAGGGGTCTTTCTTT. The full variable domain, its missing parts supplied by reference TRBV11-2 and TRBJ1-1, is EAGVAQSPRYKIIEKRQSVAFWCNPISGHATLYWYQQILGQGPKLLIQFQNNGVVDDSQLPKDRFSAERLKGVDSTLKIQPAKLEDSAVYLCASSLGQGSFFGQGTRLTVV.

This chain joins TRBV7-2 and TRBJ2-3; no clear D. The CDR3 runs 15 residues. V was trimmed by 3 bases and J by 4 bases, leaving 14 bases between them. Germline assignment: CDR1 SGHTA and CDR2 FQGNSA. The DNA for the CDR3 is TGTGCCAGCAGCTTGATACCCTCGGACCCAGATACGCAGTATTTT. It is translated as CASSLIPSDPDTQYF.

The chain recombines TRBV28 with TRBJ1-2, with D unresolved. The V and J ends lost 4 bases and 4 bases respectively, with 7 bases between them. From germline, CDR1 is MDHEN and CDR2 SYDVKM. There are 12 residues in the CDR3. In DNA, the CDR3 is TGTGCCAGCAGTTCCCAGACCTATGGCTACACCTTC. It translates to CASSSQTYGYTF.

This chain uses TRBV12-5 with TRBJ2-3, with D perhaps TRBD2 (5 bases). Trimming shortened V by 5 bases and J by 7 bases, and 13 bases separated the two germline ends. This CDR3 comprises 13 residues. CDR1 and CDR2 from the germline V gene are LGHNT and FRNRAP. CDR3 sequence (DNA): TGTGCTAGTGGTGCCCGAACGGGGTATACGCAGTATTTT. Translation: CASGARTGYTQYF.

V gene TRBV19 combines with J gene TRBJ2-4; D is possibly TRBD1 (5 bases). This CDR3 has 14 amino acids. V gave up 1 base and J gave up 7 bases, with 11 bases separating them. Germline lookup yields CDR1 LNHDA and CDR2 SQIVND (reference sequence). Here the CDR3 reads CASSIAPGWNIQYF. CDR3 nucleotide sequence: TGTGCCAGTAGTATAGCCCCAGGGTGGAACATTCAGTACTTC.

V gene TRBV5-1 combines with J gene TRBJ2-7; weak D call: TRBD2 (6 bases). The CDR3 loop spans 15 amino acids. Trimming removed 0 bases from V and 5 bases from J, with 15 bases in between. Germline V gives CDR1 SGHRS, CDR2 YFSETQ. CDR3 nucleotides: TGCGCCAGCAGCTTGGTGGCTGACGGAGGGGACGAGCAGTACTTC. Amino acids: CASSLVADGGDEQYF.

V is TRBV6-5 and J is TRBJ1-1; D not certain. V dropped 8 bases and J dropped 1 base, with 5 bases sitting between them. Germline CDR1 MNHEY, CDR2 SVGAGI. The CDR3 extends over 11 amino acids. Here the CDR3 DNA reads TGTGCCAGCCTCGGGAACACTGAAGCTTTCTTT. This sequence encodes CASLGNTEAFF.

This chain links TRBV19 with TRBJ2-7; D is possibly TRBD2 (6 bases). Germline CDR1 reads LNHDA; CDR2 reads SQIVND (reference sequence). The CDR3 consists of 13 residues. The V end lost 5 bases, the J end lost 6 bases, and 14 bases lay between the germline ends. The CDR3, as DNA: TGTGCCAGTAGTGCGGGACGGCCTTCCGAGCAGTACTTC. Translated, it gives CASSAGRPSEQYF.

V usage is TRBV10-3 and J usage is TRBJ1-1; D is perhaps TRBD1 (6 bases). Germline values: CDR1 ENHRY, CDR2 SYGVKD. V lost 5 bases, J lost 1 base, and 11 bases lay in between. This CDR3 spans 14 amino acids. The chain's CDR3 is CAISKNRENTEAFF. CDR3 DNA sequence: TGTGCCATCAGTAAAAACAGGGAGAACACTGAAGCTTTCTTT.